This T cell receptor beta chain was identified during a study of blood T cell repertoires in COVID-19. For the study at large: Sites across the United States, Italy and Spain contributed samples from acute and convalescent COVID-19. From T cells, B-cell-depleted T cells, or PBMCs came the material, which was cDNA or gDNA.

Germline V gene lookup returns CDR1 GTSNPN and CDR2 SVGIG (reference sequence). V lost 5 bases and J 6 bases, leaving 10 bases between the germline ends. This CDR3 region has 12 residues. Sequencing was performed with immunoSEQ multiplex PCR; in TCRdb, only in-frame clones are kept and a portion is missing. The sample records 250,000 or so clones, 84% being singletons. This receptor was identified in a man aged 60 to 69 with acute or convalescent COVID-19. The chain recombines TRBV30 with TRBJ2-2; D gene ambiguous. Source material: peripheral blood. CDR3 coding DNA: TGTGCCTGGGGGCGTGTGGCCGGGGAGCTGTTTTTT. Its translation is CAWGRVAGELFF.